This entry lists 28 T cell receptor beta chains sequenced from one sample in a study of T cells in localized non-small cell lung cancer. Clones were read by immunoSEQ multiplex PCR, and TCRdb kept only the in-frame ones, dropping some. The table lists tens of thousands of clones, about four fifths of them singletons, with 2.8% in the top ten. The input for sequencing was peripheral blood, taken before any cancer treatment. These receptors were obtained from a man aged 35-69 years with stage I lung adenocarcinoma.

This clone was seen a handful of times. This chain connects TRBV19 to TRBJ1-1; tentatively, D is TRBD1 (6 bases). Germline lookup yields CDR1 LNHDA and CDR2 SQIVND (reference sequence). V dropped 6 bases and J dropped 2 bases, with 16 bases sitting between them. This CDR3 is built from 15 residues. CDR3 loop: CASRTNRVRNTEAFF. In DNA, the CDR3 is TGTGCCAGTAGAACAAACAGGGTAAGAAACACTGAAGCTTTCTTT. The full variable domain, rest sourced from reference TRBV19 and TRBJ1-1, is DGGITQSPKYLFRKEGQNVTLSCEQNLNHDAMYWYRQDPGQGLRLIYYSQIVNDFQKGDIAEGYSVSREKKESFPLTVTSAQKNPTAFYLCASRTNRVRNTEAFFGQGTRLTVV.

The V gene is TRBV6-6, the J gene TRBJ1-1, with D maybe TRBD1 (6 bases). Germline CDR1 and CDR2: MNHNY and SVGAGI (reference sequence). The CDR3 consists of 16 residues. The CDR3 reads CASFGRGVNMNTEAFF. In DNA, the CDR3 is TGTGCGTCGTTTGGGAGGGGGGTAAACATGAACACTGAAGCTTTCTTT.

V gene TRBV18 combines with J gene TRBJ2-7, with 7 bases aligning to TRBD1. V lost 0 bases to trimming and J lost 3 bases; unmatched junction nucleotides: 5. Germline values: CDR1 KGHSH, CDR2 LQKENI. This CDR3 is 15 amino acids long. The DNA for the CDR3 is TGTGCCAGCTCACCACCGGCAGCAGGGGGCTACGAGCAGTACTTC. Translated, it gives CASSPPAAGGYEQYF.

The chain employs TRBV29-1 and TRBJ1-3; D not certain. CDR1 and CDR2 from the germline V gene are SQVTM and ANQGSEA. The CDR3 loop spans 12 amino acids. V was shortened by 4 bases and J by 4 bases, with 8 bases between the two germline ends. The CDR3 coding sequence is TGCAGCGTTGGCGAGAGGGGAAACACCATATATTTT. Amino acids: CSVGERGNTIYF. The full variable domain, with the rest looked up from reference TRBV29-1 and TRBJ1-3, is SAVISQKPSRDICQRGTSLTIQCQVDSQVTMMFWYRQQPGQSLTLIATANQGSEATYESGFVIDKFPISRPNLTFSTLTVSNMSPEDSSIYLCSVGERGNTIYFGEGSWLTVV.

This clone has only a few counts. The rearrangement uses TRBV5-1 and TRBJ2-7, with TRBD1 matching over 9 bases. The CDR3 is 16 amino acids. Germline CDR1 SGHRS, CDR2 YFSETQ. V was pared by 5 bases and J by 4 bases, with 13 bases of the junction left unmatched. The CDR3, as DNA: TGCGCCAGCAGGCCGGACCCGGGACAGGGACGGTACGAGCAGTACTTC. The encoded protein is CASRPDPGQGRYEQYF.

The sample holds a few counts of this clone. The chain recombines TRBV5-1 with TRBJ2-5; D could derive from TRBD1 or TRBD2 (6 bases each). In germline, CDR1 is SGHRS, CDR2 YFSETQ. The CDR3 loop spans 15 amino acids. Trimming left V 1 base short and J 5 bases short, with 15 bases between. The CDR3 DNA is TGCGCCAGCAGCTTGCTCGGAGGGGGTCGGGAGACCCAGTACTTC. Protein product: CASSLLGGGRETQYF.

The J gene is TRBJ1-5, the V gene TRBV6-6; tentatively, D is TRBD1 (6 bases). The CDR3 totals 15 residues. V was clipped by 1 base and J by 3 bases, with 10 bases between them. Germline V CDR1 and CDR2: MNHNY, SVGAGI (reference sequence). The CDR3 here is CASSYLTGDNQPQHF. The DNA of the CDR3 is TGTGCCAGCAGTTACTTGACAGGAGACAATCAGCCCCAGCATTTT.

The V call is TRBV7-2, the J call TRBJ1-4, with D tentatively TRBD1 (5 bases). This CDR3 has 12 residues. V lost 2 bases to trimming and J lost 10 bases, with 8 bases between them. CDR1 and CDR2 from the germline V gene are SGHTA and FQGNSA. The CDR3 sequence is CASSLQGGKLFF. Here the CDR3 DNA reads TGTGCCAGCAGCTTACAGGGAGGAAAACTGTTTTTT.

This rearrangement joins TRBV19 to TRBJ2-3; D is ambiguous. This CDR3 has 15 residues. Germline CDR1 reads LNHDA; CDR2 reads SQIVND (reference sequence). V was shortened by 1 base and J by 8 bases, with 16 bases between the two germline ends. CDR3 nucleotide sequence: TGTGCCAGTAGTATAGGGTCGTCATCAGGTGCTACGCAGTATTTT. Encoded protein: CASSIGSSSGATQYF.

The rearrangement links TRBV4-1 to TRBJ2-7; D is unclear. The CDR3 has 14 amino acids. Deletions cut 4 bases from V and 2 bases from J, with 12 bases between. The germline V gene has CDR1 MGHRA and CDR2 YSYEKL. This chain's CDR3 is CASSPQVGAYEQYF. CDR3 nucleotides: TGCGCCAGCAGCCCCCAGGTTGGGGCCTACGAGCAGTACTTC.

Only one count was recorded for this clone. This sequence joins TRBV7-2 and TRBJ2-3, with D tentatively TRBD2 (5 bases). Trimming took 5 bases from V and 8 from J, leaving 11 bases between them. CDR3 size: 12 residues. From germline, CDR1 is SGHTA and CDR2 FQGNSA. The CDR3 nucleotides read TGTGCCAGCAGCGTCATGGCGGGTACGCAGTATTTT. Translated: CASSVMAGTQYF.

The J gene is TRBJ2-1, the V gene TRBV5-1; TRBD1 might be the D (6 bases). Germline-derived CDR1 and CDR2 are SGHRS and YFSETQ. The length of the CDR3 is 15 residues. Trimming removed 1 base from V and 4 bases from J, with 12 bases in between. The CDR3 is CASSLPGTSYNEQFF. DNA for the CDR3: TGCGCCAGCAGCTTGCCCGGGACATCTTACAATGAGCAGTTCTTC.

The V gene is TRBV28, the J gene TRBJ2-5; unclear D gene. The CDR3 runs to 15 residues. Germline-derived CDR1 and CDR2 are MDHEN and SYDVKM. V lost 1 base to trimming and J lost 1 base, with 10 bases between them. For the CDR3, the DNA is TGTGCCAGCAGTTTATCTGGTCTATCCCAAGAGACCCAGTACTTC. Translation: CASSLSGLSQETQYF.

The chain recombines TRBV19 with TRBJ1-5; TRBD1 might be the D (6 bases). V was trimmed by 5 bases and J by 4 bases, leaving 12 bases between them. The CDR3 is 14 residues long. The germline V gene encodes CDR1 LNHDA and CDR2 SQIVND (reference sequence). The CDR3 region is CASSVDRWNQPQHF. The CDR3, as DNA: TGTGCCAGTAGTGTTGACAGGTGGAATCAGCCCCAGCATTTT.

V and J are TRBV18 and TRBJ1-1, with D unresolved. This CDR3 has 14 residues. V was shortened by 2 bases and J by 1 base, with 8 bases between the two germline ends. Germline V gives CDR1 KGHSH, CDR2 LQKENI. The CDR3 region has the DNA TGTGCCAGCTCACCATCAGGTCCGAACACTGAAGCTTTCTTT. Translated, it gives CASSPSGPNTEAFF.

The V call is TRBV11-2, the J call TRBJ1-2, with 7 bases matching TRBD1. Trimming took 4 bases from V and 8 from J; bases not matched to a gene: 16. CDR3 length equals 16 residues. The V gene's germline CDR1 is SGHAT and CDR2 FQNNGV. The CDR3 region is CASSSLLETGTGGYTF. The CDR3, as DNA: TGTGCCAGCAGCTCCCTTCTCGAGACAGGGACGGGGGGCTACACCTTC. Supplemented by reference TRBV11-2 and TRBJ1-2, the full variable domain reads EAGVAQSPRYKIIEKRQSVAFWCNPISGHATLYWYQQILGQGPKLLIQFQNNGVVDDSQLPKDRFSAERLKGVDSTLKIQPAKLEDSAVYLCASSSLLETGTGGYTFGSGTRLTVV.

The chain recombines TRBV11-2 with TRBJ2-2; no firm D call. Germline CDR1 and CDR2: SGHAT and FQNNGV. V dropped 2 bases and J dropped 0 bases, with 7 bases sitting between them. This CDR3 is built from 15 residues. For the CDR3, the DNA is TGTGCCAGCAGCTTAAGACGGACGAACACCGGGGAGCTGTTTTTT. Its translation is CASSLRRTNTGELFF.

This chain connects TRBV27 to TRBJ2-7; D might be TRBD2 (6 bases). The CDR3 spans 14 residues. V shed 5 bases and J shed 1 base, with 12 bases lying between them. The germline V gene encodes CDR1 MNHEY and CDR2 SMNVEV (reference sequence). The chain's CDR3 is CASSPSEGSYEQYF. In DNA, the CDR3 is TGTGCCAGCAGTCCGTCGGAGGGATCCTACGAGCAGTACTTC.

The rearrangement joins TRBV29-1 to TRBJ1-1; a weak D match, TRBD1 (5 bases). Germline V gives CDR1 SQVTM, CDR2 ANQGSEA. Trimming removed 5 bases at V and 1 base at J, with 11 bases between. This CDR3 is built from 13 residues. The CDR3 coding sequence is TGCAGCGTTCGAAGGGACGGGAACACTGAAGCTTTCTTT. This encodes CSVRRDGNTEAFF.

This clone was detected only once. The chain has TRBV6-6 and TRBJ2-7; D remains unclear. In germline, CDR1 is MNHNY, CDR2 SVGAGI (reference sequence). The ends were cut back, 2 bases at V and 7 bases at J, with 6 bases in the middle. The CDR3 consists of 11 residues. The CDR3 spells CASSYGVEQYF. The CDR3 DNA reads TGTGCCAGCAGTTACGGGGTTGAGCAGTACTTC.

The chain employs TRBV5-6 and TRBJ2-5; weak D call: TRBD2 (5 bases). V lost 1 base and J lost 2, with 21 bases in between. The CDR3 is 18 amino acids. Germline V gene lookup returns CDR1 SGHDT and CDR2 YYEEEE. This chain's CDR3 is CASSLSWNGPGFQETQYF. DNA of the CDR3: TGTGCCAGCAGCTTGAGTTGGAACGGACCGGGGTTTCAAGAGACCCAGTACTTC.

The CDR3: CSVVKGGHYGYTF. In DNA form, the CDR3 reads TGCAGCGTAGTCAAGGGGGGCCACTATGGCTACACCTTC. The rearrangement uses TRBV29-1 and TRBJ1-2; tentatively, D is TRBD1 (6 bases). The CDR3 contains 13 residues. Trimming took 6 bases from V and 3 from J, leaving 14 bases between them. Germline CDR1 is SQVTM and CDR2 is ANQGSEA.

The rearrangement uses TRBV10-3 and TRBJ2-1; D possibly corresponds to TRBD2 (6 bases). V was clipped by 3 bases and J by 12 bases, with 18 bases between them. The CDR3 contains 14 residues. Germline lookup yields CDR1 ENHRY and CDR2 SYGVKD. In DNA form, the CDR3 reads TGTGCCATCAGTGACCCCTTGGAGGGGTCCGTGCAGTTCTTC. It is translated as CAISDPLEGSVQFF.

The chain couples TRBV25-1 to TRBJ2-2; D is uncertain. There are 13 residues in the CDR3. Between the trimmed V and J ends, which lost 4 bases and 3 bases, there was a span of 6 bases. Germline loops: CDR1 MGHDK, CDR2 SYGVNS. The CDR3 loop is CASSARHTGELFF. As DNA, the CDR3 is TGTGCCAGCAGTGCTAGGCACACCGGGGAGCTGTTTTTT.

This clone has more than one count but fewer than ten. The gene calls are TRBV28 and TRBJ2-1; TRBD2 agrees at 9 bases. Looked up from germline, CDR1 is MDHEN and CDR2 is SYDVKM. The CDR3 has 16 amino acids. V was clipped by 1 base and J by 6 bases; unmatched bases: 7. The DNA of the CDR3 is TGTGCCAGCAGTTTATTTAGTAGCGGGGGAGGCAATGAGCAGTTCTTC. This sequence encodes CASSLFSSGGGNEQFF.

The V and J genes are TRBV21-1 and TRBJ1-1. TRBV21-1 is assigned pseudogene status. The CDR3 covers 14 residues. The CDR3 DNA sequence: TGTGCCAGCAGCCATTCCGGTAAGGACACTGAAGCTTTCTTT. The encoded protein is CASSHSGKDTEAFF.

This sequence joins TRBV18 and TRBJ2-2; TRBD2 might be the D (6 bases). There are 15 residues in the CDR3. Trimming pared 8 bases from V and 1 base from J, leaving 14 bases between. Germline V gene data show CDR1 as KGHSH and CDR2 as LQKENI. This CDR3 is CASPRGDQNTGELFF. DNA for the CDR3: TGTGCCAGCCCGCGGGGAGATCAGAACACCGGGGAGCTGTTTTTT.

The chain carries TRBV28 and TRBJ2-5; a weak D match, TRBD1 (6 bases). Germline V lookup: CDR1 MDHEN, CDR2 SYDVKM. Trimming removed 3 bases from V and 2 bases from J, with 10 bases in between. The CDR3 sequence is 14 residues long. The CDR3 DNA sequence: TGTGCCAGCAGTTTCCCACAGGGTCAAGAGACCCAGTACTTC. Amino acids: CASSFPQGQETQYF.